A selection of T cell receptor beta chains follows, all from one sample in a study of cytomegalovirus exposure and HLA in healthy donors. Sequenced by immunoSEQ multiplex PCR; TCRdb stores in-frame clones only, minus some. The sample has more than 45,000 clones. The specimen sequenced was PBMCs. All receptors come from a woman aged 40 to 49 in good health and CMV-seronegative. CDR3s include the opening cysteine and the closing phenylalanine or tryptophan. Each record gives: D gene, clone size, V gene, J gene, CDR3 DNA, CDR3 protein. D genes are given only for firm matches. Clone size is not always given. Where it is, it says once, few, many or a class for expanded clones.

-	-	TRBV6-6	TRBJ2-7	TGTGCCAGCAGTCCGTCTGGGGGCGAGCAGTACTTC	CASSPSGGEQYF
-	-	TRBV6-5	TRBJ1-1	TGTGCCAGCAGTTACTCGGCCAGGAACACTGAAGCTTTCTTT	CASSYSARNTEAFF
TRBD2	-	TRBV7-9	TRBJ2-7	TGTGCCAGCAGCCCCCAAGCGGGGGGAGGGGAGCAGTACTTC	CASSPQAGGGEQYF
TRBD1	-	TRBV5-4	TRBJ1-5	TGTGCCAGCAGCGCAATTAATGGACAGGAGGGAGGCCAGCCCCAGCATTTT	CASSAINGQEGGQPQHF
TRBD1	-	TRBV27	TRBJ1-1	TGTGCCAGCATAGCGCCCACCCGGACAGGGGACACTGAAGCTTTCTTT	CASIAPTRTGDTEAFF
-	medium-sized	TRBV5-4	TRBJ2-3	TGTGCCAGCAGCCTTCAGACTATTTACACAGATACGCAGTATTTT	CASSLQTIYTDTQYF
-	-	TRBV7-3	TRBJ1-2	TGTGCCAGCAGCTCCGCGATGGGAGGCCCTGGCTACACCTTC	CASSSAMGGPGYTF
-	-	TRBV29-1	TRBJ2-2	TGCAGCGGTTCCCCTGGTGCCGAGGGTTCCGGGGAGCTGTTTTTT	CSGSPGAEGSGELFF
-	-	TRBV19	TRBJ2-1	TGTGCCAGTAGTATAGACAGGGGCTCCGACAATGAGCAGTTCTTC	CASSIDRGSDNEQFF
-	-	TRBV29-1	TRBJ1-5	TGCAGCGTTGCGGACACAAACCTCAATCAGCCCCAGCATTTT	CSVADTNLNQPQHF
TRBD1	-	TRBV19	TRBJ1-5	TGTGCCAGTAGTGAACAGGGGAATCAGCCCCAGCATTTT	CASSEQGNQPQHF
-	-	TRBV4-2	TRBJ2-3	TGTGCCAGCAGCCAAGCGGCGGCTAGCCATACTTCAGATACGCAGTATTTT	CASSQAAASHTSDTQYF
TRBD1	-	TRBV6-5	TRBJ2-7	TGTGCCAGCAGTCGGGACAGGCGCCAGTACGAGCAGTACTTC	CASSRDRRQYEQYF
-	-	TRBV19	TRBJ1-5	TGTGCCTCCTGTTGGGACTATAGCAATCAGCCCCAGCATTTT	CASCWDYSNQPQHF
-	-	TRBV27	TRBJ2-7	TGTGCCAGCAGTTTGAACGGGGTAAGCGAGCAGTACTTC	CASSLNGVSEQYF
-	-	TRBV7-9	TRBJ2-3	TGTGCCAGCAGCTCCGGTCTAAGCACAGATACGCAGTATTTT	CASSSGLSTDTQYF
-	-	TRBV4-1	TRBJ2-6	TGCGCCAGCAGCCAGGCCGACAGCTCTGGGGCCAACGTCCTGACTTTC	CASSQADSSGANVLTF
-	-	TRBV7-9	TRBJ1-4	TGTGCCAGCAGCTCACTGTCGGAGGAGGCGCAATGGGTTCGTGAAAAACTGTTTTTT	CASSSLSEEAQWVREKLFF
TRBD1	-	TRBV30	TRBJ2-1	TGTGCCTGTAAGTTTCCCAGGGGGCCGCCCGACAATGAGCAGTTCTTC	CACKFPRGPPDNEQFF
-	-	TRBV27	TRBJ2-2	TGTGCCAGCAGTTCACTCCGGGACTCCCAGGGTACCGGGGAGCTGTTTTTT	CASSSLRDSQGTGELFF
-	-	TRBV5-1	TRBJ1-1	TGCGCCAGCGGCACGGGGAACACTGAAGCTTTCTTT	CASGTGNTEAFF
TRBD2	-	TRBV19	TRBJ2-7	TGTGCCAGTAGCAAACACGGGACTAGCTACGAGCAGTACTTC	CASSKHGTSYEQYF
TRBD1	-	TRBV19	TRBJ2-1	TGTGCCAGTAGTGTGACAGGGCTTTTATACAATGAGCAGTTCTTC	CASSVTGLLYNEQFF
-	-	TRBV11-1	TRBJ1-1	TGTGCCAGCAGCTTAGAAGACTACACTGAAGCTTTCTTT	CASSLEDYTEAFF
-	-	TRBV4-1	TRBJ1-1	TGCGCCAGCAGCCAAGGTCGCGGGGTTGTACGGGCGGCTTTCTTT	CASSQGRGVVRAAFF
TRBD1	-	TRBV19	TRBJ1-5	TGTGCCAGCTGCGCCGGGACAGGGGGGTTTGTTTTTAGCAATCAGCCCCAGCATTTT	CASCAGTGGFVFSNQPQHF
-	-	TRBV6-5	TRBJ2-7	TGTGCCAGCAGTTACTCGTTGCCTAGTGGGTACGAGCAGTACTTC	CASSYSLPSGYEQYF